A selection of T cell receptor beta chains follows, all from one sample in a study of regulatory T cells in long-lasting Graves disease. TCRdb processed the multiplex PCR reads anew with MiXCR; each CDR3 protein has one entry. The sample holds about 620,000 distinct CDR3 sequences, 15% to 20% seen once. These same data were also listed under a study on T cells in Graves' hyperthyroidism and ophthalmopathy.

This specimen consisted of peripheral blood mononuclear cells (PBMCs), obtained at new diagnosis, from a patient treated with antithyroid drugs. The origin of the receptors is a woman between 25 and 40 years old with Graves disease. CDR3s include the opening cysteine and the closing phenylalanine or tryptophan. The order of the fields is clone size, V gene, J gene, D gene, CDR3 protein, CDR3 DNA. A D gene is named only where the DNA matches it firmly. Rows give clone size only sometimes, using once, few, many, or a class for an expanded clone.

>many|TRBV2|TRBJ1-5|NA
CASSEAGDQPQHF
TGTGCCAGCAGTGAAGCTGGCGATCAGCCCCAGCATTTT
>many|TRBV12-3/TRBV12-4|TRBJ1-2|NA
CASSRGTKYGYTF
TGTGCCAGCAGTCGCGGGACAAAGTATGGCTACACCTTC
>many|TRBV29-1|TRBJ1-2|NA
CSVNIGDGYTF
TGCAGCGTGAATATTGGGGATGGCTACACCTTC
>NA|TRBV12-3/TRBV12-4|TRBJ1-3|NA
CASSLVGQIGYF
TGTGCCAGCAGTTTAGTGGGACAAATCGGGTATTTT
>few|TRBV4-1|TRBJ2-1|TRBD1
CASSQDSTGKLNEQFF
TGCGCCAGCAGCCAAGATTCGACAGGGAAGCTAAATGAGCAGTTCTTC
>many|TRBV2|TRBJ2-5|TRBD2
CASRGGTNGGRLTSRTQYF
TGTGCCAGCAGGGGGGGGACCAATGGCGGTCGGTTGACTTCGAGGACCCAGTACTTC
>NA|TRBV5-1|TRBJ2-5|NA
CASFPGAIRGETQYF
TGCGCCAGCTTTCCGGGGGCTATAAGAGGGGAGACCCAGTACTTC
>many|TRBV10-3|TRBJ1-1|NA
CAISLGENTEAFF
TGTGCCATCAGTCTGGGGGAGAACACTGAAGCTTTCTTT
>NA|TRBV19|TRBJ2-1|NA
CASSSRGEQFF
TGTGCCAGCAGCTCACGGGGAGAGCAGTTCTTC
>NA|TRBV27|TRBJ2-5|NA
CASSLSSWETQYF
TGTGCCAGCAGTTTATCGAGCTGGGAGACCCAGTACTTC
>few|TRBV6-1|TRBJ1-1|TRBD1
CASSFDRGNTEAFF
TGTGCCAGCAGCTTCGACAGGGGGAACACTGAAGCTTTCTTT
>NA|TRBV5-1|TRBJ1-6|NA
CASSPDGQGSPLHF
TGCGCCAGCAGCCCGGACGGGCAGGGGTCACCCCTCCACTTT
>NA|TRBV2|TRBJ1-2|NA
CASLRDVAGYTF
TGTGCCAGTCTCCGGGACGTGGCTGGCTACACCTTC
>many|TRBV28|TRBJ1-4|NA
CASSSDATNEKLFF
TGTGCCAGCAGTTCGGATGCAACTAATGAAAAACTGTTTTTT
>many|TRBV28|TRBJ2-7|NA
CASSLSMTRRQQYF
TGTGCCAGCAGTTTATCCATGACACGGCGACAGCAGTACTTC
>few|TRBV6-4|TRBJ2-7|TRBD1
CASSARDRGPPLYEQYF
TGTGCCAGCAGTGCCCGGGACAGGGGACCCCCTCTGTACGAGCAGTACTTC
>few|TRBV6-2/TRBV6-3|TRBJ1-5|NA
CASTPFRGRAQPQHF
TGTGCCAGCACCCCTTTCCGGGGCAGGGCTCAGCCCCAGCATTTT
>few|TRBV18|TRBJ2-1|TRBD1
CASSPPGQGTEQFF
TGTGCCAGCTCACCACCGGGACAGGGGACCGAGCAGTTCTTC
>many|TRBV28|TRBJ2-1|TRBD2
CASSLSGLAGESYNEQFF
TGTGCCAGCAGTTTATCTGGACTAGCGGGAGAGTCCTACAATGAGCAGTTCTTC
>many|TRBV28|TRBJ2-3|TRBD2
CASSFVSGRAYTDTQYF
TGTGCCAGCAGTTTTGTCAGCGGGAGAGCATACACAGATACGCAGTATTTT
>many|TRBV6-1|TRBJ2-2|TRBD1
CASSPRGGQGAGELFF
TGTGCCAGCAGCCCGCGGGGGGGACAGGGGGCCGGGGAGCTGTTTTTT
>many|TRBV12-3/TRBV12-4|TRBJ2-1|TRBD2
CASSQTYRGLAGDNEQFF
TGTGCCAGCAGTCAAACGTACAGGGGACTAGCGGGAGACAATGAGCAGTTCTTC
>few|TRBV4-1|TRBJ2-2|NA
CASSQEGGYTGELFF
TGCGCCAGCAGCCAAGAAGGGGGTTACACCGGGGAGCTGTTTTTT
>NA|TRBV7-3|TRBJ2-6|NA
CASSLSASSGANVLTF
TGTGCCAGCAGCTTATCAGCTAGCTCTGGGGCCAACGTCCTGACTTTC
>many|TRBV24-1|TRBJ2-1|NA
CATSDPGPGSSYNEQFF
TGTGCCACCAGTGATCCCGGACCGGGGAGCTCCTACAATGAGCAGTTCTTC
>NA|TRBV19|TRBJ2-2|TRBD2
CASRSGDYHTGELFF
TGTGCCAGTCGCTCCGGGGACTACCACACCGGGGAGCTGTTTTTT
>few|TRBV6-9|TRBJ2-2|TRBD2
CASSYGGRGTGELFF
TGTGCCAGCAGTTACGGCGGGAGGGGTACCGGGGAGCTGTTTTTT
>few|TRBV7-9|TRBJ1-1|NA
CASSHHHRVGTEAFF
TGTGCCAGCAGCCATCATCACAGGGTTGGCACTGAAGCTTTCTTT
>many|TRBV2|TRBJ2-2|TRBD2
CASRLAPTNTGELFF
TGTGCCAGCAGACTAGCGCCGACGAACACCGGGGAGCTGTTTTTT
>many|TRBV7-6|TRBJ2-1|TRBD2
CASSQRLGAGGEEQFF
TGTGCCAGCAGTCAAAGGCTTGGGGCGGGAGGGGAGGAGCAGTTCTTC
>few|TRBV5-1|TRBJ2-1|TRBD2
CASSLTGTSHNEQFF
TGCGCCAGCAGCTTGACCGGGACTAGCCACAATGAGCAGTTCTTC
>many|TRBV20-1|TRBJ2-3|NA
CSARDGGATDTQYF
TGCAGTGCTAGAGATGGGGGAGCCACAGATACGCAGTATTTT
>NA|TRBV11-2|TRBJ2-7|NA
CASSLHGKLGLEQYF
TGTGCCAGCAGCTTACACGGTAAACTCGGGCTTGAGCAGTACTTC
>few|TRBV5-1|TRBJ2-3|NA
CASSPTGHTDTQYF
TGCGCCAGCAGCCCCACTGGCCACACAGATACGCAGTATTTT
>many|TRBV30|TRBJ2-7|TRBD2
CAWSDYLAGRSYEQYF
TGTGCCTGGAGTGACTACCTAGCGGGACGTTCCTACGAGCAGTACTTC
>few|TRBV10-2|TRBJ1-2|NA
CASSGGGGYTF
TGCGCCAGCAGTGGAGGAGGAGGCTACACCTTC
>many|TRBV12-3/TRBV12-4|TRBJ1-1|NA
CASTSGTTMNTEAFF
TGTGCCAGCACATCCGGGACAACCATGAACACTGAAGCTTTCTTT
>few|TRBV24-1|TRBJ2-1|TRBD2
CATSDGSGGYHEQFF
TGTGCCACCAGTGATGGAAGCGGGGGCTACCATGAGCAGTTCTTC
>few|TRBV6-5|TRBJ1-6|NA
CASSSPGHLDSALHF
TGTGCCAGCAGTTCGCCGGGACATCTTGATTCGGCCCTCCACTTT
>few|TRBV29-1|TRBJ2-7|NA
CSVAGQGIYEQYF
TGCAGCGTTGCGGGTCAGGGGATATACGAGCAGTACTTC
>few|TRBV25-1|TRBJ1-4|NA
CASSETAAGGEKLFF
TGTGCCAGCAGTGAGACGGCGGCGGGGGGAGAAAAACTGTTTTTT
>many|TRBV28|TRBJ2-4|NA
CASLPTVPKNIQYF
TGTGCCAGCCTCCCGACAGTACCTAAAAACATTCAGTACTTC
>NA|TRBV7-2|TRBJ2-2|TRBD2
CASKLAGPNTGELFF
TGTGCCAGCAAACTAGCGGGACCGAACACCGGGGAGCTGTTTTTT
>many|TRBV10-3|TRBJ1-1|NA
CAISDGQGGTEAFF
TGTGCCATCAGTGATGGGCAGGGAGGGACTGAAGCTTTCTTT
>few|TRBV6-2/TRBV6-3|TRBJ2-1|NA
CASRTGLGPNEQFF
TGTGCCAGCAGGACGGGCCTAGGCCCAAATGAGCAGTTCTTC
>NA|TRBV2|TRBJ2-3|TRBD2
CASSQLAGVNTQYF
TGCGCCAGCAGCCAACTAGCGGGAGTGAATACGCAGTATTTT
>NA|TRBV30|TRBJ1-6|NA
CAWSVPEGRWSPKPLHF
TGTGCCTGGAGTGTACCTGAGGGACGTTGGTCCCCTAAACCCCTCCACTTT
>few|TRBV4-1|TRBJ2-1|NA
CASSQGAPNEQFF
TGCGCCAGCAGCCAAGGGGCCCCCAATGAGCAGTTCTTC
>many|TRBV2|TRBJ2-4|TRBD1
CASKLTGGTKNIQYF
TGTGCCAGCAAACTGACAGGGGGAACCAAAAACATTCAGTACTTC
>many|TRBV12-3/TRBV12-4|TRBJ2-2|TRBD2
CASSRTSGVTGELFF
TGTGCCAGCAGTCGGACTAGCGGTGTCACCGGGGAGCTGTTTTTT
>NA|TRBV6-2/TRBV6-3|TRBJ2-7|TRBD2
CASSYSGRAGYEQYF
TGTGCCAGCAGTTACAGCGGGAGGGCCGGGTACGAGCAGTACTTC
>few|TRBV6-2/TRBV6-3|TRBJ1-3|TRBD1
CASSQTGTGSGNTIYF
TGTGCCAGCAGTCAAACCGGGACAGGCTCTGGAAACACCATATATTTT
>few|TRBV20-1|TRBJ2-7|NA
CSARDYRADYEQYF
TGCAGTGCTAGAGATTACAGGGCGGACTACGAGCAGTACTTC
>NA|TRBV29-1|TRBJ2-7|NA
CSVQARGQNSYEQYF
TGCAGCGTCCAGGCCCGCGGGCAGAACTCCTACGAGCAGTACTTC
>many|TRBV27|TRBJ2-7|TRBD2
CASSPLLGLAGSYEQYF
TGTGCCAGCAGTCCACTCCTCGGACTAGCGGGCTCCTACGAGCAGTACTTC
>many|TRBV2|TRBJ1-5|NA
CASSQGVQPQHF
TGTGCCAGCAGCCAGGGTGTTCAGCCCCAGCATTTT
>many|TRBV20-1|TRBJ1-2|NA
CSARDSRDGGYTF
TGCAGTGCTAGAGATAGCAGGGACGGGGGCTACACCTTC
>many|TRBV7-7|TRBJ2-1|NA
CASSPAGYNEQFF
TGTGCTAGCAGCCCCGCCGGGTACAATGAGCAGTTCTTC
>NA|TRBV7-8|TRBJ1-5|TRBD1
CASSSGTAYYQPQHF
TGTGCCAGCAGCTCCGGGACAGCTTACTATCAGCCCCAGCATTTT
>NA|TRBV5-1|TRBJ2-1|TRBD2
CASTRGDQVNEQFF
TGCGCCAGCACACGGGGGGACCAAGTGAATGAGCAGTTCTTC